This T cell receptor (beta chain) was retrieved from a study of blood T cell repertoires in COVID-19. The data were produced by immunoSEQ multiplex PCR, yet TCRdb's version contains in-frame clones alone and is incomplete. The sample has 200,000 to 300,000 clones; approximately 86% are singletons. Unmatched junction bases numbered 4, after V lost 2 bases and J lost 6 bases. Germline V gene sequence: CDR1 LGHNA, CDR2 YNFKEQ. This CDR3 is 15 amino acids long. The TCR comes from a human donor in a cohort sampled during active COVID-19. This rearrangement joins TRBV4-2 to TRBJ2-1; 10 nucleotides line up with TRBD1. Sequencing was carried out using peripheral blood. The CDR3 nucleotides are TGTGCCAGCAGCCAAAGGACAGGGGGGAGCAATGAGCAGTTCTTC. It is translated as CASSQRTGGSNEQFF.